This T cell receptor (beta chain) was captured by sequencing in a study of shared clonotypes between healthy human individuals. The overall study: Donors, aged 18 to 49, were a couple of women and three men. Findings of the study overall: Estimated clonotype richness was generally higher in naive than memory subsets. Generation probabilities were higher for clonotypes shared across all four sorted-subset donors than for unshared ones.

On this clone: As yet, its antigen is unknown.

The data were produced by immunoSEQ multiplex PCR, yet TCRdb's version contains in-frame clones alone and is incomplete. The sample lists 650,000 to 750,000 clones, 55% to 75% occurring once. CDR3 length equals 15 residues. The germline gives CDR1 MGHDK, CDR2 SYGVNS. The junction had 9 bases not matched to a gene; V was cut back by 4 bases and J by 6 bases. It was into CD45RA+ naive and CD45RA-negative memory subsets that the CD4+ cells were split. The clonotype was recovered from a woman aged 25-40 years in good health. Sequencing used memory CD4+ T cells sorted from blood. Subset reported: CD45RA-negative fraction. This rearrangement joins TRBV25-1 to TRBJ2-1, with 7 bases identical to TRBD1. CDR3 amino acids: CASSVTGVRANEQFF. CDR3 DNA sequence: TGTGCCAGCAGTGTCACAGGGGTGAGGGCCAATGAGCAGTTCTTC.